This T cell receptor (beta chain) came from a study of identical twins. General study findings and limits: Abundant beta clonotypes from cord blood bore fewer insertions; memory repertoires lacked this pattern. Conclusions relied on cross-sectional statistical analysis, not following the same donors. Modeled out-of-frame TCR alpha sharing in monozygotic twins fell below observed levels.

Template switching added a universal primer site; cDNA carried unique molecular identifiers. In TCRdb, the 5' RACE reads were re-called with MiXCR into one record per CDR3 protein. The data contain about 530,000 distinct CDR3 sequences, roughly 15% of them seen just once; the ten biggest clones take up nearly 0.45%. This clonotype has just a few counts. Its cognate antigen is unknown. From germline, CDR1 is SGHDT and CDR2 YYEEEE. V dropped 0 bases and J dropped 5; count of bases not matched to a gene: 10. The CDR3 is 19 amino acids. The same sample was also studied in work on yellow fever vaccine responses in identical twins.

The chain uses TRBV5-6 and TRBJ2-4; 14 positions agree with TRBD2. The sequencing input was CD4+ T cells sorted from blood. This sequence was found in a woman aged 18 to 35 in good health. The CDR3 nucleotides read TGTGCCAGCAGCTTGGTTGGGACTAGCGGGGGCCCCGGCCAAAACATTCAGTACTTC. As protein: CASSLVGTSGGPGQNIQYF.